One sample yielded the 30 T cell receptor beta chains listed below, sequenced in a study of blood T cell repertoires in COVID-19. Clones were read by immunoSEQ multiplex PCR, and TCRdb kept only the in-frame ones, dropping some. Of more than 95,000 clones listed, around 85% are singletons. The sequenced sample consisted of peripheral blood. The receptors were gathered from a woman aged 80 or over with active or convalescent COVID-19.

V gene TRBV5-1 combines with J gene TRBJ2-7; TRBD1 matches 11 bases. Per the germline V gene, CDR1 is SGHRS and CDR2 is YFSETQ. The V segment lost 2 bases and the J segment 6 bases; nucleotides outside the gene matches: 7. The CDR3 sequence is 15 residues long. CDR3 in DNA: TGCGCCAGCAGCTTATTCCCGGGACAGGGGGGCGAGCAGTACTTC. Amino acid sequence: CASSLFPGQGGEQYF.

The V gene is TRBV21-1, the J gene TRBJ1-3; TRBD1 was called by the table and not checked on the DNA. TRBV21-1 is labeled a pseudogene. This CDR3 has 13 residues. DNA for the CDR3: TGTGCCAGCAGCAAGACAGGGTTGAACACCATATATTTT. Its protein is CASSKTGLNTIYF.

This clone was observed a handful of times. This chain links TRBV18 with TRBJ1-4; D remains ambiguous. Germline values: CDR1 KGHSH, CDR2 LQKENI. The germline V and J ends were trimmed by 3 bases and 0 bases, with 8 bases remaining between them. This CDR3 spans 15 amino acids. This chain's CDR3 is CASSPTRTTNEKLFF. Here the CDR3 DNA reads TGTGCCAGCTCACCTACAAGAACAACTAATGAAAAACTGTTTTTT.

The chain carries TRBV28 and TRBJ1-2, with 10 bases identical to TRBD1. The junction had 4 bases not matched to a gene; V was cut back by 2 bases and J by 4 bases. In germline, CDR1 is MDHEN, CDR2 SYDVKM. CDR3 length: 15 residues. The CDR3 coding sequence is TGTGCCAGCAGTTTAAGACAGGGGGCGGTCTATGGCTACACCTTC. Its protein product is CASSLRQGAVYGYTF.

This chain uses TRBV18 with TRBJ2-3, with D perhaps matching TRBD1 (6 bases). Germline CDR1 is KGHSH and CDR2 is LQKENI. The length of the CDR3 is 17 residues. The V end was cut by 5 bases, the J end by 1 base, with 19 bases between. The CDR3 spells CASSEGVGPLGTDTQYF. The DNA for the CDR3 is TGTGCCAGCTCAGAGGGGGTGGGTCCCCTCGGCACAGATACGCAGTATTTT.

The V gene is TRBV2, the J gene TRBJ2-7; D might be TRBD1 (6 bases). CDR3 length: 12 amino acids. CDR1 is SNHLY and CDR2 is FYNNEI in the germline V gene. Trimming took off 5 bases at V and 3 bases at J, with 8 bases between the two ends. The CDR3 nucleotides read TGTGCCAGCAGTTTACAGGGCTACGAGCAGTACTTC. Translated, it gives CASSLQGYEQYF.

This chain joins TRBV5-5 and TRBJ1-5; D perhaps matches TRBD1 (6 bases). The length of the CDR3 is 16 residues. CDR1 is SGHKS and CDR2 is YYEKEE in the germline V gene (reference sequence). V lost 0 bases, J lost 6 bases, and 16 bases lay in between. This CDR3 is CASSLEVLRGIQPQHF. In DNA, the CDR3 is TGTGCCAGCAGCTTGGAAGTCCTCAGGGGTATTCAGCCCCAGCATTTT.

J is TRBJ1-5 and V is TRBV27; 11 bases align to TRBD1. After removal of 0 bases from V and 2 bases from J, the junction contained 12 bases not matched to a gene. CDR1 and CDR2 (germline): MNHEY, SMNVEV (reference sequence). This CDR3 region has 20 residues. The CDR3 DNA sequence: TGTGCCAGCAGTTTATCTACCCCGGGACAGGGGGGATTTGGCAATCAGCCCCAGCATTTT. This encodes CASSLSTPGQGGFGNQPQHF.

The genes are TRBV6-1 and TRBJ1-1; D is unresolved. Trimming took off 1 base at V and 1 base at J, with 13 bases between the two ends. Germline V CDR1 and CDR2: MNHNS, SASEGT. This CDR3 has 16 amino acids. CDR3 in amino acids: CASSEGATYQNTEAFF. For the CDR3, the DNA is TGTGCCAGCAGTGAAGGGGCGACCTACCAGAACACTGAAGCTTTCTTT.

The count of this clone is one. This rearrangement joins TRBV9 to TRBJ1-1, with 11 positions matching TRBD1. Trimming at V came to 3 bases and at J to 1 base, leaving 8 bases not matched to a gene. Germline CDR1 is SGDLS and CDR2 is YYNGEE. The CDR3 covers 17 residues. The CDR3 here is CASSASSGTGGNTEAFF. The CDR3 nucleotides read TGTGCCAGCAGCGCCTCTTCCGGGACAGGGGGGAACACTGAAGCTTTCTTT.

The chain links TRBV5-1 to TRBJ1-6; TRBD1 matches at 7 bases. The CDR3 is made up of 17 amino acids. Germline CDR1 SGHRS, CDR2 YFSETQ. V was clipped by 0 bases and J by 4 bases; unmatched bases: 7. The CDR3 region has the DNA TGCGCCAGCAGCTTGGGGGTGGACAGGAATTATAATTCACCCCTCCACTTT. Protein: CASSLGVDRNYNSPLHF. The whole variable domain, filled in from reference TRBV5-1 and TRBJ1-6, reads KAGVTQTPRYLIKTRGQQVTLSCSPISGHRSVSWYQQTPGQGLQFLFEYFSETQRNKGNFPGRFSGRQFSNSRSEMNVSTLELGDSALYLCASSLGVDRNYNSPLHFGNGTRLTVT.

The genes are TRBV3-1 (or the pseudogene TRBV3-2) and TRBJ2-5, with 8 bases that match TRBD1. V lost 4 bases to trimming and J lost 1 base; unmatched junction nucleotides: 14. Germline V gene lookup returns CDR1 LGHDT and CDR2 YNNKEL (reference sequence). There are 18 residues in the CDR3. The CDR3: CASSPQLGGQVSQETQYF. In DNA, the CDR3 is TGTGCCAGCAGCCCTCAGCTTGGGGGACAGGTTAGCCAAGAGACCCAGTACTTC.

J is TRBJ1-4 and V is TRBV11-2; unclear D gene. Trimming took 5 bases from V and 3 from J, leaving 10 bases between them. CDR1 and CDR2 (germline): SGHAT, FQNNGV. The CDR3 extends over 14 amino acids. CDR3 in DNA: TGTGCCAGCAGCGAACGGAGGGCTAATGAAAAACTGTTTTTT. Translated: CASSERRANEKLFF.

The gene calls are TRBV19 and TRBJ1-2, with 7 nucleotides matching TRBD1. The V gene's germline CDR1 is LNHDA and CDR2 SQIVND (reference sequence). The CDR3 totals 13 residues. Trimming at V came to 5 bases and at J to 7 bases, leaving 7 bases not matched to a gene. The DNA for the CDR3 is TGTGCCAGTAGTGAAACAGGGGCCCCTGGCTACACCTTC. This sequence encodes CASSETGAPGYTF.

This chain joins TRBV5-1 and TRBJ2-1; D possibly corresponds to TRBD1 (5 bases). With 4 bases removed from V and 5 bases from J, the gap between germline ends came to 19 bases. The CDR3 spans 16 residues. Germline V gene sequence: CDR1 SGHRS, CDR2 YFSETQ. CDR3: CASSQERQGIHNEQFF. CDR3 nucleotide sequence: TGCGCCAGCAGCCAGGAGCGCCAGGGTATCCACAATGAGCAGTTCTTC.

The chain joins TRBV3-1 (or the pseudogene TRBV3-2) to TRBJ1-4; D unresolved. V lost 7 bases and J lost 4, with 10 bases in between. CDR3 length: 13 residues. Germline-derived CDR1 and CDR2 are LGHDT and YNNKEL (reference sequence). DNA for the CDR3: TGTGCCAGCAAAAACCGGTATAATGAAAAACTGTTTTTT. As protein: CASKNRYNEKLFF.

This sequence joins TRBV7-2 and TRBJ1-2; D unclear. The CDR3 has 15 residues. Trimming took off 1 base at V and 3 bases at J, with 12 bases between the two ends. The germline V gene has CDR1 SGHTA and CDR2 FQGNSA. The CDR3 protein is CASSLDVGFYYGYTF. CDR3 in DNA: TGTGCCAGCAGCTTAGATGTCGGGTTTTACTATGGCTACACCTTC.

This clone was observed a handful of times. The chain combines TRBV5-1 with TRBJ1-3, with 8 bases fitting TRBD1. The CDR3 totals 16 residues. J gave up 0 bases and V 0 bases, and 2 bases lay outside the gene matches. The germline V gene has CDR1 SGHRS and CDR2 YFSETQ. CDR3 sequence reads: CASSLAGTGSGNTIYF. Here the CDR3 DNA reads TGCGCCAGCAGCTTGGCCGGGACAGGCTCTGGAAACACCATATATTTT.

The rearrangement links TRBV6-4 to TRBJ2-5; 11 bases are a match to TRBD1. Germline V gene data show CDR1 as MRHNA and CDR2 as SNTAGT. The CDR3 covers 15 residues. V shed 6 bases, J shed 4 bases, and the junction held 7 bases outside the gene matches. CDR3 DNA sequence: TGTGCCAGCAGCCGGACAGGGGGCTTTGGAGAGACCCAGTACTTC. Protein product: CASSRTGGFGETQYF.

This chain links TRBV5-5 with TRBJ1-3; D ambiguous. This CDR3 has 17 residues. The V gene's germline CDR1 is SGHKS and CDR2 YYEKEE (reference sequence). Trimming shortened V by 1 base and J by 7 bases, and 21 bases separated the two germline ends. CDR3 bases: TGTGCCAGCAGCTTGTGGCCAGGAATAGATAGAGACAACACCATATATTTT. Translation: CASSLWPGIDRDNTIYF.

This sequence joins TRBV30 and TRBJ1-6, with D uncertain. Germline assignment: CDR1 GTSNPN and CDR2 SVGIG (reference sequence). With 5 bases removed from V and 7 bases from J, the gap between germline ends came to 18 bases. This CDR3 contains 15 residues. The CDR3: CAWLQSPLGNSPLHF. The CDR3 DNA is TGTGCCTGGCTGCAGAGCCCTCTCGGGAATTCACCCCTCCACTTT. The full variable domain, its missing parts supplied by reference TRBV30 and TRBJ1-6, is SQTIHQWPATLVQPVGSPLSLECTVEGTSNPNLYWYRQAAGRGLQLLFYSVGIGQISSEVPQNLSASRPQDRQFILSSKKLLLSDSGFYLCAWLQSPLGNSPLHFGNGTRLTVT.

This chain uses TRBV5-1 with TRBJ2-7, with 9 positions matching TRBD2. The CDR3 extends over 15 amino acids. With V trimmed by 0 bases and J by 3 bases, 4 bases remained unmatched. Per the germline V gene, CDR1 is SGHRS and CDR2 is YFSETQ. The CDR3 DNA reads TGCGCCAGCAGCTTGGCTAGCGGGAAGATCTACGAGCAGTACTTC. Protein sequence: CASSLASGKIYEQYF. The full variable domain, completed using reference TRBV5-1 and TRBJ2-7, is KAGVTQTPRYLIKTRGQQVTLSCSPISGHRSVSWYQQTPGQGLQFLFEYFSETQRNKGNFPGRFSGRQFSNSRSEMNVSTLELGDSALYLCASSLASGKIYEQYFGPGTRLTVT.

This chain uses TRBV5-8 with TRBJ2-7; maybe TRBD1 (8 bases). V dropped 3 bases and J dropped 7 bases, with 20 bases sitting between them. This CDR3 contains 15 residues. The germline V gene has CDR1 SGHTS and CDR2 YDEGEE. CDR3 region: CASSSGQGGAEEQYF. The CDR3 DNA reads TGTGCCAGCAGCTCCGGACAGGGAGGGGCGGAGGAGCAGTACTTC.

The chain couples TRBV27 to TRBJ1-5, with 9 bases lining up with TRBD1. There are 15 residues in the CDR3. After removal of 4 bases from V and 2 bases from J, the junction contained 3 bases not matched to a gene. Germline values: CDR1 MNHEY, CDR2 SMNVEV (reference sequence). The CDR3 reads CASSWGQGGNQPQHF. The DNA for the CDR3 is TGTGCCAGCAGTTGGGGACAGGGCGGCAATCAGCCCCAGCATTTT.

This sequence joins TRBV19 and TRBJ1-1; 7 nucleotides align to TRBD1. J gave up 1 base and V 3 bases, and 11 bases lay outside the gene matches. The CDR3 loop spans 17 amino acids. CDR1 is LNHDA, CDR2 SQIVND, per germline (reference sequence). CDR3 amino acids: CASSIPTGWEWNTEAFF. The CDR3 DNA reads as TGTGCCAGTAGTATCCCGACAGGGTGGGAATGGAACACTGAAGCTTTCTTT.

The CDR3 loop reads CASSVEPGGSSPLTQYF. The DNA for the CDR3 is TGTGCCAGCAGCGTAGAGCCTGGGGGGAGTAGCCCGCTGACCCAGTACTTC. This chain links TRBV9 with TRBJ2-5, with a tentative D call TRBD2 (6 bases). Germline assignment: CDR1 SGDLS and CDR2 YYNGEE. The CDR3 is made up of 17 amino acids. V was clipped by 0 bases and J by 7 bases, with 22 bases between them.

This sequence joins TRBV3-1 (or the pseudogene TRBV3-2) and TRBJ2-3; 9 bases agree with TRBD1. V dropped 4 bases and J dropped 2; count of bases not matched to a gene: 4. The length of the CDR3 is 15 residues. In germline, CDR1 is LGHDT, CDR2 YNNKEL (reference sequence). The CDR3 nucleotides are TGTGCCAGCAGCCGTCGACAGGGGGACACAGATACGCAGTATTTT. It specifies CASSRRQGDTDTQYF.

The chain links TRBV30 to TRBJ2-1, with a weak D call TRBD2 (5 bases). The CDR3 totals 16 residues. Trimming shortened V by 0 bases and J by 2 bases, and 14 bases separated the two germline ends. Germline assignment: CDR1 GTSNPN and CDR2 SVGIG (reference sequence). DNA of the CDR3: TGTGCCTGGAGTGTACTAGGCAGCTATACCTACAATGAGCAGTTCTTC. Translated: CAWSVLGSYTYNEQFF.

This chain joins TRBV10-3 and TRBJ2-3, with 12 nucleotides matching TRBD2. CDR1 is ENHRY and CDR2 is SYGVKD in the germline V gene. After removal of 2 bases from V and 5 bases from J, the junction contained 5 bases not matched to a gene. This CDR3 comprises 16 residues. In DNA, the CDR3 is TGTGCCATCAGTGAGGGGCTAGCGGGGGGGCAAGATACGCAGTATTTT. It codes for CAISEGLAGGQDTQYF.

The chain has TRBV7-2 and TRBJ2-5, with D possibly TRBD2 on 6 matching bases. Trimming left V 5 bases short and J 9 bases short, with 19 bases between. Germline V gene lookup returns CDR1 SGHTA and CDR2 FQGNSA. The CDR3 is 14 residues long. This CDR3 is CASSSSGLRVAQYF. CDR3 DNA sequence: TGTGCCAGCAGCAGTTCGGGACTCCGGGTGGCCCAGTACTTC.